The 32 T cell receptor beta chains listed next were all sequenced from one sample in a study of a mutant IDH1 vaccine in newly diagnosed glioma. Specified time point: baseline, week 1 (first vaccination visit). Treatment meaning: pre-vaccination baseline after standard-of-care therapy. Clones were sequenced by immunoSEQ multiplex PCR, and TCRdb holds only the in-frame ones, with some missing. The sample lists 65,000 to 70,000 clones; around four fifths were seen once. Source: peripheral blood mononuclear cells (PBMCs), taken from a glioma patient treated with radiotherapy, temozolomide or both. These receptors came from a woman between 18 and 29 years old with glioma. Some clones in this sample may be carry-over from other donors' samples.

The chain combines TRBV2 with TRBJ1-1; D is undetermined. There are 10 residues in the CDR3. Germline-derived CDR1 and CDR2 are SNHLY and FYNNEI. Deletions cut 8 bases from V and 8 bases from J, with 9 bases between. This CDR3 reads CASSGREAFF. CDR3 nucleotides: TGTGCCAGCTCTGGCAGAGAAGCTTTCTTT.

The V call is TRBV30, the J call TRBJ1-5, with unresolved D. Germline values: CDR1 GTSNPN, CDR2 SVGIG (reference sequence). The CDR3 consists of 12 residues. The V and J ends lost 2 bases and 8 bases respectively, with 10 bases between them. CDR3 sequence reads: CAWSKDGKPQHF. The CDR3 nucleotides are TGTGCCTGGAGTAAGGACGGGAAGCCCCAGCATTTT. Variable domain in full (rest from reference TRBV30 and TRBJ1-5): SQTIHQWPATLVQPVGSPLSLECTVEGTSNPNLYWYRQAAGRGLQLLFYSVGIGQISSEVPQNLSASRPQDRQFILSSKKLLLSDSGFYLCAWSKDGKPQHFGDGTRLSIL.

This clone was observed a handful of times. The rearrangement joins TRBV11-2 to TRBJ1-1; the match to TRBD1 covers 11 bases. The CDR3 sequence is 14 residues long. Losses at the gene ends were 4 bases for V and 10 bases for J; bases not matched to a gene: 8. The germline V gene has CDR1 SGHAT and CDR2 FQNNGV. CDR3 in amino acids: CASSSPGTGGGAFF. DNA for the CDR3: TGTGCCAGCAGCTCCCCGGGGACAGGGGGGGGAGCTTTCTTT.

The chain couples TRBV4-3 to TRBJ1-3; 7 nucleotides align to TRBD1. Germline V gene sequence: CDR1 LGHNA, CDR2 YSLEER. Trimming removed 4 bases from V and 0 bases from J; junction bases left unmatched: 3. CDR3 length equals 15 residues. CDR3 amino acids: CASSPGTASGNTIYF. Here the CDR3 DNA reads TGCGCCAGCAGCCCCGGGACAGCCTCTGGAAACACCATATATTTT.

The chain joins TRBV4-3 to TRBJ2-1; D not resolved. The CDR3 is 12 amino acids. V dropped 1 base and J dropped 8 bases, with 6 bases sitting between them. Germline V lookup: CDR1 LGHNA, CDR2 YSLEER. CDR3 protein: CASSQGAHEQFF. In nucleotides, the CDR3 is TGCGCCAGCAGCCAAGGCGCCCATGAGCAGTTCTTC.

This chain uses TRBV5-6 with TRBJ1-2; a possible D gene is TRBD1 (6 bases). The CDR3 is 13 residues long. From germline, CDR1 is SGHDT and CDR2 YYEEEE. With 2 bases removed from V and 8 bases from J, the gap between germline ends came to 13 bases. Here the CDR3 DNA reads TGTGCCAGCAGCTTAACATATACAGGGGGCTACACCTTC. This encodes CASSLTYTGGYTF.

The genes are TRBV7-8 and TRBJ1-2; D is possibly TRBD1 (6 bases). There are 13 residues in the CDR3. Germline lookup yields CDR1 SGHVS and CDR2 FQNEAQ. Deletions cut 5 bases from V and 7 bases from J, with 14 bases between. The CDR3 is CASSIRDNVGYTF. The DNA of the CDR3 is TGTGCCAGCAGCATCCGGGACAACGTTGGCTACACCTTC.

CDR3: CASSAHASGTPGDGLFF. The CDR3 DNA reads as TGTGCCAGCAGCGCCCACGCGTCAGGGACCCCCGGGGATGGACTGTTTTTT. V and J are TRBV7-2 and TRBJ1-4; a possible D gene is TRBD1 (5 bases). V was clipped by 5 bases and J by 13 bases, with 29 bases between them. This CDR3 is 17 amino acids long. Germline CDR1 and CDR2: SGHTA and FQGNSA.

This clone occurred a few times. V is TRBV6-5 and J is TRBJ1-4; D remains unclear. CDR1 is MNHEY, CDR2 SVGAGI, per germline. The CDR3 is 11 amino acids. The germline V and J ends were trimmed by 2 bases and 8 bases, with 3 bases remaining between them. CDR3: CASSYREKLFF. CDR3 bases: TGTGCCAGCAGTTACAGGGAAAAACTGTTTTTT.

The rearrangement uses TRBV5-1 and TRBJ2-1; TRBD2 might be the D (5 bases). V shed 0 bases and J shed 7 bases, with 11 bases lying between them. The length of the CDR3 is 14 residues. Germline loops: CDR1 SGHRS, CDR2 YFSETQ. CDR3 protein: CASSLGITGNEQFF. DNA for the CDR3: TGCGCCAGCAGCTTGGGGATCACGGGGAATGAGCAGTTCTTC. Full variable domain (missing parts from reference TRBV5-1 and TRBJ2-1): KAGVTQTPRYLIKTRGQQVTLSCSPISGHRSVSWYQQTPGQGLQFLFEYFSETQRNKGNFPGRFSGRQFSNSRSEMNVSTLELGDSALYLCASSLGITGNEQFFGPGTRLTVL.

This rearrangement joins TRBV5-1 to TRBJ2-7; no firm D call. CDR1 SGHRS and CDR2 YFSETQ come from the germline V gene. Trimming pared 7 bases from V and 3 bases from J, leaving 11 bases between. This CDR3 is built from 12 residues. The CDR3 here is CASRTSSYEQYF. For the CDR3, the DNA is TGCGCCAGCCGAACTTCAAGCTACGAGCAGTACTTC.

This clone was picked up a small number of times. The V call is TRBV5-5, the J call TRBJ1-3, with D hard to call. The CDR3 covers 15 residues. Germline CDR1 and CDR2: SGHKS and YYEKEE (reference sequence). The V end lost 0 bases, the J end lost 0 bases, and 7 bases lay between the germline ends. Written as DNA, the CDR3 is TGTGCCAGCAGCTTGGATTCTGCCTCTGGAAACACCATATATTTT. Translating gives CASSLDSASGNTIYF.

This clone has more than one count but fewer than ten. The chain employs TRBV25-1 and TRBJ1-1, with D hard to call. CDR1 is MGHDK and CDR2 is SYGVNS in the germline V gene. The CDR3 runs to 13 residues. V lost 3 bases and J lost 3, with 8 bases in between. CDR3: CASSDSRDTEAFF. CDR3 coding DNA: TGTGCCAGCAGTGACAGCCGTGACACTGAAGCTTTCTTT.

V gene TRBV10-3 combines with J gene TRBJ2-2, with 10 bases aligning to TRBD2. The V gene's germline CDR1 is ENHRY and CDR2 SYGVKD. CDR3 length: 15 residues. Trimming cost V 6 bases and J 4 bases; bases outside gene matches: 5. CDR3 protein: CAISLAGVRTGELFF. The CDR3 nucleotides are TGTGCCATCAGCCTAGCGGGAGTTCGCACCGGGGAGCTGTTTTTT.

The J gene is TRBJ2-3, the V gene TRBV5-1; 10 positions agree with TRBD1. Trimming at V came to 0 bases and at J to 1 base, leaving 5 bases not matched to a gene. There are 17 residues in the CDR3. Germline values: CDR1 SGHRS, CDR2 YFSETQ. The CDR3 DNA follows: TGCGCCAGCAGCTTGGCGGGACAGGGGACAGGCACAGATACGCAGTATTTT. It translates to CASSLAGQGTGTDTQYF.

This clone is a singleton in its sample. The rearrangement uses TRBV30 and TRBJ2-5, with unresolved D. The CDR3 is 11 amino acids. Germline values: CDR1 GTSNPN, CDR2 SVGIG (reference sequence). Trimming pared 0 bases from V and 6 bases from J, leaving 5 bases between. The CDR3 coding sequence is TGTGCCTGGAGTGTAGGGCAGACCCAGTACTTC. Its translation is CAWSVGQTQYF.

The CDR3 loop reads CASSALVRGGNQPQHF. Written as DNA, the CDR3 is TGTGCCAGCAGTGCTTTGGTAAGGGGCGGTAATCAGCCCCAGCATTTT. The V and J genes are TRBV27 and TRBJ1-5, with a possible D match to TRBD1 (5 bases). Germline CDR1 MNHEY, CDR2 SMNVEV (reference sequence). The CDR3 length is 16 residues. The V end was cut by 5 bases, the J end by 4 bases, with 18 bases between.

This clone was recorded once. This CDR3 reads CATSRDPVGNIQYF. CDR3 sequence (DNA): TGTGCCACCAGCAGAGACCCGGTGGGAAACATTCAGTACTTC. The rearrangement links TRBV15 to TRBJ2-4; the D is unclear. Germline CDR1 reads LNHNV; CDR2 reads YYDKDF (reference sequence). The V and J ends lost 0 bases and 6 bases respectively, with 9 bases between them. The CDR3 extends over 14 amino acids.

The chain is built from TRBV5-6 and TRBJ2-7; D may be TRBD1 (6 bases). The germline CDR1 and CDR2 sequences are SGHDT and YYEEEE. CDR3 length equals 17 residues. Trimming took off 3 bases at V and 3 bases at J, with 22 bases between the two ends. Here the CDR3 DNA reads TGTGCCAGCAGCTCAACAACTTTTGGACAGTCTTTCTACGAGCAGTACTTC. This translates into CASSSTTFGQSFYEQYF.

Sample share makes this clone medium-sized. In the same sample, other DNA sequences code for this CDR3. The CDR3 region is CASSFINEKLFF. CDR3 DNA: TGTGCCAGCAGCTTCATTAATGAAAAACTGTTTTTT. The chain employs TRBV7-9 and TRBJ1-4; D is uncertain. The germline V gene encodes CDR1 SEHNR and CDR2 FQNEAQ (reference sequence). Deletions cut 3 bases from V and 4 bases from J, with 3 bases between. This CDR3 spans 12 amino acids.

This chain uses TRBV6-1 with TRBJ1-5, with D hard to call. V shed 1 base and J shed 2 bases, with 9 bases lying between them. CDR1 MNHNS and CDR2 SASEGT come from the germline V gene. The CDR3 spans 15 residues. CDR3 region: CASSEGEGGNQPQHF. Written as DNA, the CDR3 is TGTGCCAGCAGTGAAGGGGAGGGCGGCAATCAGCCCCAGCATTTT.

The genes are TRBV7-2 and TRBJ1-5, with D unclear. Trimming cost V 1 base and J 6 bases, with 10 bases left between them. Germline-derived CDR1 and CDR2 are SGHTA and FQGNSA. The CDR3 is 14 amino acids. The DNA of the CDR3 is TGTGCCAGCAGCTTAGTCATGGGGAGTCAGCCCCAGCATTTT. Protein product: CASSLVMGSQPQHF.

V and J are TRBV5-6 and TRBJ1-2; D ambiguous. Trimming cost V 2 bases and J 5 bases, with 16 bases left between them. Germline V gene data show CDR1 as SGHDT and CDR2 as YYEEEE. The length of the CDR3 is 15 residues. The DNA for the CDR3 is TGTGCCAGCAGCTTCCTGACGGCCTCGATTTATGGCTACACCTTC. This encodes CASSFLTASIYGYTF.

This chain uses TRBV4-3 with TRBJ2-7; D may correspond to TRBD1 or TRBD2 (6 bases each). With 0 bases removed from V and 2 bases from J, the gap between germline ends came to 20 bases. Germline lookup yields CDR1 LGHNA and CDR2 YSLEER. The CDR3 runs 18 residues. The chain's CDR3 is CASSQDRAGPGVTYEQYF. The CDR3 DNA reads TGCGCCAGCAGCCAAGATCGGGCGGGACCAGGGGTAACCTACGAGCAGTACTTC.

A few counts support this clone. The J gene is TRBJ1-2, the V gene TRBV6-5; TRBD1 aligns across 8 bases. The CDR3 loop spans 13 amino acids. Germline lookup yields CDR1 MNHEY and CDR2 SVGAGI. The V and J ends lost 6 bases and 7 bases, in that order; junction bases with no gene match: 7. The chain's CDR3 is CASSPGGLGGYTF. In DNA, the CDR3 is TGTGCCAGCAGCCCAGGGGGCTTGGGTGGCTACACCTTC.

The V gene is TRBV19, the J gene TRBJ2-7, with 7 bases identical to TRBD1. Germline CDR1 reads LNHDA; CDR2 reads SQIVND (reference sequence). The CDR3 loop spans 15 amino acids. V shed 5 bases and J 1 base; nucleotides not matched to a gene: 8. CDR3 DNA sequence: TGTGCCAGTAGTGCAACCGGGACAGCATCCTACGAGCAGTACTTC. This codes for CASSATGTASYEQYF.

CDR3 sequence reads: CASSYKPDSFHSNQPQHF. CDR3 coding DNA: TGTGCCAGCAGCTACAAGCCAGACAGCTTCCATAGCAATCAGCCCCAGCATTTT. The chain joins TRBV7-2 to TRBJ1-5; D possibly corresponds to TRBD1 (5 bases). The CDR3 is 18 residues long. CDR1 and CDR2 (germline): SGHTA, FQGNSA. Trimming removed 4 bases from V and 0 bases from J, with 19 bases in between.

The chain joins TRBV5-1 to TRBJ2-1, with D possibly being TRBD1 (6 bases). The CDR3 runs 22 residues. Trimming pared 7 bases from V and 2 bases from J, leaving 37 bases between. Germline CDR1 and CDR2: SGHRS and YFSETQ. CDR3 sequence (DNA): TGCGCCAGCCCCAGGACGGGACATCATTTCATGAGTCCGACGGGTGCCTACAATGAGCAGTTCTTC. This encodes CASPRTGHHFMSPTGAYNEQFF.

This chain links TRBV5-1 with TRBJ2-2; tentative D call: TRBD2 (6 bases). Trimming cost V 2 bases and J 0 bases, with 11 bases left between them. This CDR3 has 16 amino acids. Germline-derived CDR1 and CDR2 are SGHRS and YFSETQ. The CDR3 region is CASSFGRETNTGELFF. CDR3 in DNA: TGCGCCAGCAGCTTTGGGCGGGAAACGAACACCGGGGAGCTGTTTTTT.

The chain joins TRBV5-1 to TRBJ2-2, with D possibly matching TRBD2 (5 bases). Between the trimmed V and J ends, which lost 2 bases and 0 bases, there was a span of 8 bases. Looked up from germline, CDR1 is SGHRS and CDR2 is YFSETQ. CDR3 length: 15 residues. CDR3 sequence (DNA): TGCGCCAGCAGCTTTGGGAGAACGAACACCGGGGAGCTGTTTTTT. As protein: CASSFGRTNTGELFF.

This chain joins TRBV5-6 and TRBJ1-2; D possibly corresponds to TRBD1 (6 bases). The CDR3 is 16 amino acids. Trimming removed 0 bases from V and 4 bases from J, with 16 bases in between. Germline CDR1 SGHDT, CDR2 YYEEEE. The DNA for the CDR3 is TGTGCCAGCAGCTTGGCGACCGGGGGGCGCCTCTATGGCTACACCTTC. Translation gives CASSLATGGRLYGYTF.

The V gene is TRBV7-9, the J gene TRBJ2-7; possibly TRBD2 for D (6 bases). Germline V lookup: CDR1 SEHNR, CDR2 FQNEAQ (reference sequence). Trimming shortened V by 1 base and J by 1 base, and 8 bases separated the two germline ends. The CDR3 sequence is 14 residues long. CDR3 sequence (DNA): TGTGCCAGCAGCTTAGTGGGACTTTCCTACGAGCAGTACTTC. It codes for CASSLVGLSYEQYF.